In its sample, the clone carrying this T cell receptor (beta chain) was seen a few times. Clinicians diagnosed patients from clinical symptoms, serum thyroxine and TRAb, thyroid ultrasound and orbital computed tomography. From RNA transcripts, TCR beta CDR3 regions were amplified. Primed by the HTBI set, a first-round RT-PCR was run on the TCR CDR3. Each CDR3 protein gets one entry after TCRdb re-called the multiplex PCR reads with MiXCR. The table includes hundreds of thousands of distinct CDR3 sequences, around 39% detected once. This sample is part of a study of T cells in Graves' hyperthyroidism and ophthalmopathy. V lost 2 bases and J 4 bases, leaving 11 bases between the germline ends. The CDR3 contains 15 residues. In germline, CDR1 is SGHNT, CDR2 YENEEA.

The receptor's source is a man between 18 and 29 years old with Graves' hyperthyroidism. Sequenced sample: blood. The gene calls are TRBV11-3 and TRBJ2-2, with D possibly TRBD1 on 6 matching bases. The CDR3 bases are TGTGCCAGCAGCTTAAGGTCAGGGGCCACCGGGGAGCTGTTTTTT. Encoded protein: CASSLRSGATGELFF.